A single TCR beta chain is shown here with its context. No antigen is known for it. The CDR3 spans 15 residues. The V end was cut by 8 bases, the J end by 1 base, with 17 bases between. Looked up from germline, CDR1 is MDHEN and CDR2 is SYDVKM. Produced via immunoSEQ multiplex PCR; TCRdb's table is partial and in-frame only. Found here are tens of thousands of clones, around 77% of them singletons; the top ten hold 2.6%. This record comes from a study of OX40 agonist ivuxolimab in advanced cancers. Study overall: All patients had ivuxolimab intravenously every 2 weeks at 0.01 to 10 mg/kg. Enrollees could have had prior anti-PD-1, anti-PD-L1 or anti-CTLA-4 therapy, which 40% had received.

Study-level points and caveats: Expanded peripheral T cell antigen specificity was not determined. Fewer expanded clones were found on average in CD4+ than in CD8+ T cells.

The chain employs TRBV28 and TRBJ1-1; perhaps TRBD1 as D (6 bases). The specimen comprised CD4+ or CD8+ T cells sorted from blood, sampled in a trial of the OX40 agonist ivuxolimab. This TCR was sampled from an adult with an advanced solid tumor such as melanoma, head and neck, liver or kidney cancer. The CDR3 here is CASLTPSGQNTEAFF. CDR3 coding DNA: TGTGCCAGCCTCACACCATCGGGACAGAACACTGAAGCTTTCTTT. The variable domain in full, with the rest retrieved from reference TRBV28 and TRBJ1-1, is DVKVTQSSRYLVKRTGEKVFLECVQDMDHENMFWYRQDPGLGLRLIYFSYDVKMKEKGDIPEGYSVSREKKERFSLILESASTNQTSMYLCASLTPSGQNTEAFFGQGTRLTVV.